The rows below give T cell receptor beta chains drawn from one sample of a study of T-cell memory formation after mild COVID-19. Each CDR3 protein gets one entry after TCRdb re-called the 5' RACE reads with MiXCR. The sample carries around 200,000 distinct CDR3 sequences, over 9.5% recorded once. The sequencing sample was made of PBMCs or a T cell subset sorted from them (not recorded which). The receptors here all came from a man between 18 and 35 years old who had mild COVID-19 (a few samples of this study predate the infection). Cell type and time point are not known. Both conserved end residues are part of each CDR3. D genes are given only for firm matches. Size tells how often a clone was seen (once, few, many) or the class of an expanded clone, and some rows leave it out.

clone_size | j_call | d_call | v_call | cdr3_aa | cdr3_nt
NA | TRBJ2-3 | TRBD1 | TRBV5-1 | CASLDGQGPDTQYF | TGCGCCAGCCTCGATGGACAGGGGCCAGATACGCAGTATTTT
few | TRBJ1-3 | NA | TRBV10-3 | CAIASRGNSGNTIYF | TGTGCCATCGCCTCCCGAGGAAACTCTGGAAACACCATATATTTT
few | TRBJ2-6 | NA | TRBV12-3/TRBV12-4 | CASRLFSGANVLTF | TGTGCCAGCAGGTTGTTCTCTGGGGCCAACGTCCTGACTTTC
NA | TRBJ2-7 | NA | TRBV4-1 | CASSQDLEQYF | TGCGCCAGCAGCCAAGATTTGGAGCAGTACTTC
NA | TRBJ2-2 | NA | TRBV7-2 | CASKTANTGELFF | TGTGCCAGCAAGACAGCGAACACCGGGGAGCTGTTTTTT
many | TRBJ1-4 | TRBD1 | TRBV7-2 | CASSLPDRRNEKLFF | TGTGCCAGCAGCTTGCCGGACAGGAGGAATGAAAAACTGTTTTTT
few | TRBJ1-1 | TRBD1 | TRBV9 | CASSARTGRNTEAFF | TGTGCCAGCAGCGCCCGGACAGGGAGAAACACTGAAGCTTTCTTT
NA | TRBJ1-1 | NA | TRBV7-3 | CASSLWPGRTEAFF | TGTGCCAGCAGCTTATGGCCAGGGCGAACTGAAGCTTTCTTT
NA | TRBJ2-3 | NA | TRBV4-3 | CASSQDLAGMNTFTDTQYF | TGCGCCAGCAGCCAAGATCTCGCGGGAATGAATACGTTCACAGATACGCAGTATTTT
few | TRBJ2-5 | TRBD2 | TRBV7-9 | CASSPATFGGGPQETQYF | TGTGCCAGCAGCCCCGCCACGTTCGGGGGGGGCCCCCAAGAGACCCAGTACTTC
NA | TRBJ2-3 | NA | TRBV5-1 | CASSSFGTPSTDTQYF | TGCGCCAGCAGCTCGTTCGGGACCCCTAGCACAGATACGCAGTATTTT
NA | TRBJ1-5 | NA | TRBV20-1 | CSARRSTSRTLNQPQHF | TGCAGTGCTAGGCGGTCGACTTCCAGGACCCTCAATCAGCCCCAGCATTTT
few | TRBJ2-7 | NA | TRBV3-1 | CASSQGAGSYEQYF | TGTGCCAGCAGCCAAGGAGCGGGCTCCTACGAGCAGTACTTC
NA | TRBJ2-3 | NA | TRBV4-3 | CASSQQWVSTDTQYF | TGCGCCAGCAGCCAACAGTGGGTCAGCACAGATACGCAGTATTTT
few | TRBJ1-4 | NA | TRBV28 | CASSVRNEKLFF | TGTGCCAGCAGTGTAAGAAATGAAAAACTGTTTTTT
NA | TRBJ1-2 | TRBD1 | TRBV28 | CASSSSGQGNYGYTF | TGTGCCAGCAGTTCATCGGGACAGGGAAACTATGGCTACACCTTC
few | TRBJ1-5 | NA | TRBV9 | CASSPGLVGPQHF | TGTGCCAGCAGCCCGGGGCTTGTTGGGCCCCAGCATTTT
NA | TRBJ2-5 | TRBD2 | TRBV7-7 | CASSVSGTSAGTKYF | TGTGCCAGCAGCGTCTCCGGGACTAGCGCGGGGACCAAGTACTTC
NA | TRBJ2-1 | TRBD2 | TRBV19 | CASCSGGSSYNEQFF | TGTGCCAGCTGTAGCGGGGGCAGCTCCTACAATGAGCAGTTCTTC
few | TRBJ2-1 | NA | TRBV4-1 | CASSQDNYNEQFF | TGCGCCAGCAGCCAAGATAATTACAATGAGCAGTTCTTC
few | TRBJ2-5 | TRBD2 | TRBV5-1 | CASSEGLAMETQYF | TGCGCCAGCAGCGAAGGACTAGCGATGGAGACCCAGTACTTC
NA | TRBJ2-3 | NA | TRBV7-2 | CASSLSVPPDTQYF | TGTGCCAGCAGCTTATCGGTTCCCCCCGATACGCAGTATTTT
NA | TRBJ2-2 | TRBD2 | TRBV3-1 | CASSRTGGAHTGELFF | TGTGCCAGCAGCCGTACCGGGGGGGCCCACACCGGGGAGCTGTTTTTT
few | TRBJ2-7 | TRBD2 | TRBV20-1 | CSAPERGGLYEQYF | TGCAGTGCACCCGAGCGGGGGGGATTGTACGAGCAGTACTTC
NA | TRBJ2-1 | NA | TRBV10-1 | CASSERTTGSYNEQFF | TGCGCCAGCAGTGAGCGAACCACAGGTTCCTACAATGAGCAGTTCTTC
few | TRBJ2-1 | NA | TRBV29-1 | CSVAPGGEQFF | TGCAGCGTGGCCCCTGGGGGTGAGCAGTTCTTC
few | TRBJ2-3 | NA | TRBV29-1 | CSVGQGFTDTQYF | TGCAGCGTTGGTCAGGGGTTCACAGATACGCAGTATTTT
NA | TRBJ1-2 | TRBD1 | TRBV28 | CASSRGLGYTF | TGTGCCAGCAGTAGGGGGCTGGGCTACACCTTC
NA | TRBJ2-1 | NA | TRBV12-3/TRBV12-4 | CASTRNAGNEQFF | TGTGCCAGCACCCGAAATGCTGGGAATGAGCAGTTCTTC
few | TRBJ2-1 | NA | TRBV10-3 | CAISEGSSYNEQFF | TGTGCCATCAGTGAAGGGAGCTCCTACAATGAGCAGTTCTTC
NA | TRBJ1-4 | NA | TRBV25-1 | CASSEYREKLFF | TGTGCCAGCAGTGAATACAGGGAAAAACTGTTTTTT
NA | TRBJ2-3 | TRBD1 | TRBV7-2 | CASSPPDRRNTQYF | TGTGCCAGCAGCCCCCCGGACAGGAGAAATACGCAGTATTTT
few | TRBJ1-5 | TRBD1 | TRBV6-2/TRBV6-3 | CASSLGTVNQPQHF | TGTGCCAGCAGTCTCGGGACAGTCAATCAGCCCCAGCATTTT
NA | TRBJ2-2 | NA | TRBV2 | CASTGLRGPGELFF | TGTGCCAGCACCGGTCTAAGGGGTCCCGGGGAGCTGTTTTTT
many | TRBJ2-5 | TRBD1 | TRBV24-1 | CATSGTGGSETQYF | TGTGCCACCTCCGGGACAGGGGGTTCGGAGACCCAGTACTTC
NA | TRBJ2-4 | NA | TRBV7-2 | CASSLQGHGGNIQYF | TGTGCCAGCAGCTTACAGGGGCATGGGGGGAACATTCAGTACTTC
NA | TRBJ2-7 | NA | TRBV6-1 | CASRPGLDYEQYF | TGTGCCAGCAGACCGGGACTGGACTACGAGCAGTACTTC
NA | TRBJ2-5 | TRBD1 | TRBV24-1 | CATSDPTGGFLETQYF | TGTGCCACCAGTGACCCTACAGGGGGCTTCTTGGAAACCCAGTACTTC
few | TRBJ2-7 | NA | TRBV20-1 | CSARVPILASYEQYF | TGCAGTGCTAGAGTCCCTATCCTAGCATCGTACGAGCAGTACTTC
once | TRBJ1-1 | TRBD1 | TRBV9 | CASSVRDREAFF | TGTGCCAGCAGCGTTCGGGACAGGGAAGCTTTCTTT
NA | TRBJ2-1 | TRBD2 | TRBV7-3 | CASSLGGGAGNEQFF | TGTGCCAGCAGCTTAGGCGGGGGGGCAGGGAATGAGCAGTTCTTC
NA | TRBJ1-6 | NA | TRBV6-5 | CASSYGGLKDYNSPLHF | TGTGCCAGCAGTTACGGGGGTTTGAAGGATTATAATTCACCCCTCCACTTT
NA | TRBJ2-3 | TRBD1 | TRBV6-5 | CASTSPGQGAPDTQYF | TGTGCCAGCACCTCTCCTGGACAGGGGGCACCAGATACGCAGTATTTT